A selection of T cell receptor beta chains follows, all from one sample in a study of blood T cell repertoires in COVID-19. Measured with immunoSEQ multiplex PCR; TCRdb has only the in-frame clones, and not every one. The sample lists under 150,000 clones, about 91% seen once, with about 28% in the top ten. The sequencing sample was made of peripheral blood. The receptors originated from a human donor in a cohort sampled during active COVID-19. Each CDR3 is given with its conserved first and last residue. A D gene is named only where the DNA matches it firmly. Not every row has a clone size; where given, it reads once, few, many or a size class.

D: -; V: TRBV2; J: TRBJ1-5; size: once; DNA: TGTGCCAGCAGTGAAGCTAGACAGGCCGCCGGGGCCCAGCATTTT; CDR3: CASSEARQAAGAQHF
D: -; V: TRBV7-8; J: TRBJ1-5; size: -; DNA: TGTGCCAGCAGCTATCTGGACAGTTTTCAGCCCCAGCATTTT; CDR3: CASSYLDSFQPQHF
D: TRBD1; V: TRBV4-1; J: TRBJ2-3; size: -; DNA: TGCGCCAGCAGCCCTTCGGGACAGGGGCAGGATACGCAGTATTTT; CDR3: CASSPSGQGQDTQYF
D: -; V: TRBV12-1; J: TRBJ2-5; size: -; DNA: TGTGCCAGCAGCCTCCCCAAGGGACTAGCGGGGGGCCCTCAAGAGACCCAGTACTTC; CDR3: CASSLPKGLAGGPQETQYF
D: TRBD1; V: TRBV4-2; J: TRBJ1-4; size: -; DNA: TGTGCCAGCAGCCAAGGACAGGGAGATGAAAAACTGTTTTTT; CDR3: CASSQGQGDEKLFF
D: -; V: TRBV5-1; J: TRBJ2-7; size: -; DNA: TGCGCCAGCAGCTTGGCCGGCGGGGTCCTTACCTACGAGCAGTACTTC; CDR3: CASSLAGGVLTYEQYF
D: TRBD1; V: TRBV12-3/TRBV12-4; J: TRBJ1-2; size: -; DNA: TGTGCCAGCAGCTTGGGACAGGGTGATGGCTACACCTTC; CDR3: CASSLGQGDGYTF
D: -; V: TRBV15; J: TRBJ1-1; size: -; DNA: TGTGCCACCAGCAGTGGACCGAGGGCTGAAGCTTTCTTT; CDR3: CATSSGPRAEAFF
D: TRBD1; V: TRBV4-2; J: TRBJ2-7; size: -; DNA: TGTGCCAGCAGCCAAGATATTGGGACAGGGACCCACGAGCAGTACTTC; CDR3: CASSQDIGTGTHEQYF
D: -; V: TRBV18; J: TRBJ2-2; size: -; DNA: TGTGCCAGCTCACCAGGACAGACCACCGGGGAGCTGTTTTTT; CDR3: CASSPGQTTGELFF
D: -; V: TRBV10-2; J: TRBJ2-5; size: -; DNA: TGCGCCAGCAGCTATCCGAACCAAGAGACCCAGTACTTC; CDR3: CASSYPNQETQYF
D: TRBD2; V: TRBV4-3; J: TRBJ2-7; size: -; DNA: TGCGCCAGCAGCCAAGCACTAGCGGGGGCCTACGAGCAGTACTTC; CDR3: CASSQALAGAYEQYF
D: -; V: TRBV19; J: TRBJ2-7; size: -; DNA: TGTGCCAGTAGTACAAACCGGGACAACGAGCAGTACTTC; CDR3: CASSTNRDNEQYF
D: TRBD1; V: TRBV7-9; J: TRBJ2-7; size: -; DNA: TGTGCCAGCAGCTGGCGACAGGGCTTCGACGAGCAGTACTTC; CDR3: CASSWRQGFDEQYF
D: -; V: TRBV3-1/TRBV3-2; J: TRBJ1-1; size: -; DNA: TGTGCCAGCAGCCAAAGGGAGGTGGGCTCTGAAGCTTTCTTT; CDR3: CASSQREVGSEAFF
D: -; V: TRBV11-3; J: TRBJ2-5; size: -; DNA: TGTGCCAGCAGAAAAGCAGGGGAAGAGACCCAGTACTTC; CDR3: CASRKAGEETQYF
D: -; V: TRBV6-2/TRBV6-3; J: TRBJ2-7; size: -; DNA: TGTGCCAGCAGTTACTGGCGGGGCTCCTACGAGCAGTACTTC; CDR3: CASSYWRGSYEQYF
D: TRBD1; V: TRBV7-2; J: TRBJ1-2; size: -; DNA: TGTGCCAGCAGCTTAGAAGCAGGGGGAGCTCTCTATGGCTACACCTTC; CDR3: CASSLEAGGALYGYTF
D: TRBD2; V: TRBV15; J: TRBJ2-3; size: -; DNA: TGTGCCACCAGCAGAGTAGGGCTGACTAGCGGGGGATCTCATACGCAGTATTTT; CDR3: CATSRVGLTSGGSHTQYF
D: -; V: TRBV7-8; J: TRBJ2-7; size: -; DNA: TGTGCCAGCAACCCCGGTGGAGGCTGGAGCTCCTACGAGCAGTACTTC; CDR3: CASNPGGGWSSYEQYF
D: TRBD2; V: TRBV7-3; J: TRBJ2-5; size: -; DNA: TGTGCCAGCAGCGGTAGCGGGGGGGCCGGAGAGACCCAGTACTTC; CDR3: CASSGSGGAGETQYF
D: TRBD2; V: TRBV7-9; J: TRBJ2-4; size: -; DNA: TGTGCCAGCAGGGGGACTAGCGGAATAGCCAAAAACATTCAGTACTTC; CDR3: CASRGTSGIAKNIQYF
D: TRBD2; V: TRBV10-3; J: TRBJ2-1; size: -; DNA: TGTGCCATCAGTTCCGGGACTAGCCGGAACAATGAGCAGTTCTTC; CDR3: CAISSGTSRNNEQFF
D: -; V: TRBV11-2; J: TRBJ2-3; size: -; DNA: TGTGCCAGCAGCTTCCCTGTCAGTGGAGCTAGCACAGATACGCAGTATTTT; CDR3: CASSFPVSGASTDTQYF
D: TRBD2; V: TRBV3-1/TRBV3-2; J: TRBJ2-5; size: -; DNA: TGTGCCAGCGGTGTTAGCGGGGGGGTGGAAGAGACCCAGTACTTC; CDR3: CASGVSGGVEETQYF
D: TRBD1; V: TRBV11-3; J: TRBJ2-7; size: -; DNA: TGTGCCAGCAGCTACCGGGACAGACCCTACGAGCAGTACTTC; CDR3: CASSYRDRPYEQYF
D: -; V: TRBV5-6; J: TRBJ1-1; size: -; DNA: TGTGCCAGCAGATTCAGCCAGGGGCCTGAAGCTTTCTTT; CDR3: CASRFSQGPEAFF
D: TRBD2; V: TRBV5-6; J: TRBJ2-2; size: -; DNA: TGTGCCAGCAGTCTTAGCGGGGGGATTAACACCGGGGAGCTGTTTTTT; CDR3: CASSLSGGINTGELFF
D: TRBD1; V: TRBV11-2; J: TRBJ2-5; size: -; DNA: TGTGCCAGCAGCTTAGAGTGGGACAGGGGTCTCCTCCAAGAGACCCAGTACTTC; CDR3: CASSLEWDRGLLQETQYF
D: -; V: TRBV5-6; J: TRBJ1-2; size: few; DNA: TGTGCCAGCAGCTTTCGGAGGGCAGACTATGGCTACACCTTC; CDR3: CASSFRRADYGYTF
D: -; V: TRBV28; J: TRBJ2-7; size: -; DNA: TGTGCCAGCAGTTCCCCGACTAGTTCAGGTGCCGAGCAGTACTTC; CDR3: CASSSPTSSGAEQYF
D: -; V: TRBV29-1; J: TRBJ2-5; size: -; DNA: TGCAGCGTAACCGGGACACTGGTTTTCGGAGAGACCCAGTACTTC; CDR3: CSVTGTLVFGETQYF
D: TRBD1; V: TRBV6-2/TRBV6-3; J: TRBJ1-1; size: -; DNA: TGTGCCAGCAGTTGGACAGGCACCACTGAAGCTTTCTTT; CDR3: CASSWTGTTEAFF
D: -; V: TRBV19; J: TRBJ1-2; size: -; DNA: TGTGCCAGTAGTACGCAGGGTCATCATGGCTACACCTTC; CDR3: CASSTQGHHGYTF
D: TRBD1; V: TRBV3-1/TRBV3-2; J: TRBJ2-5; size: -; DNA: TGTGCCAGCAGCCAAGGAACGGGACAGACCATTGCCCTTCAAGAGACCCAGTACTTC; CDR3: CASSQGTGQTIALQETQYF
D: TRBD2; V: TRBV10-3; J: TRBJ2-5; size: -; DNA: TGTGCCATCAAACCTGGGACTAGCGGGCATCAAGAGACCCAGTACTTC; CDR3: CAIKPGTSGHQETQYF
D: TRBD1; V: TRBV18; J: TRBJ2-7; size: once; DNA: TGTGCCAGCTCCGAGACAGGGTACTCCTACGAGCAGTACTTC; CDR3: CASSETGYSYEQYF